Each of the 13 T cell receptor beta chains below was sequenced from the same sample in a study of T cell responses to AZD1222 COVID-19 vaccine. Assay used: immunoSEQ multiplex PCR; TCRdb lists only in-frame clones, some missing. The sample has 150,000 to 160,000 clones; approximately 86% are singletons. The sequencing here drew on peripheral blood, taken after recovery from COVID-19. Source of these receptors: an adult who had recovered from COVID-19.

This chain links TRBV18 with TRBJ2-1; the D gene is possibly TRBD2 (5 bases). This CDR3 spans 13 amino acids. The germline V gene encodes CDR1 KGHSH and CDR2 LQKENI. The germline V and J ends were trimmed by 3 bases and 7 bases, with 10 bases remaining between them. The CDR3 reads CASSPLPGNEQFF. The CDR3, as DNA: TGTGCCAGCTCACCCCTCCCGGGGAATGAGCAGTTCTTC.

The CDR3 sequence is CASSLMGQGSDTQYF. The CDR3 DNA is TGCGCCAGCAGCTTGATGGGACAGGGTTCAGATACGCAGTATTTT. The J gene is TRBJ2-3, the V gene TRBV5-1, with 9 positions matching TRBD1. Germline assignment: CDR1 SGHRS and CDR2 YFSETQ. The CDR3 is 15 residues long. Trimming cost V 1 base and J 4 bases; bases outside gene matches: 4.

The chain carries TRBV5-1 and TRBJ1-1; TRBD1 agrees at 8 bases. The V gene end was trimmed by 4 bases and the J gene end by 0 bases; junction bases not matched to a gene: 8. This CDR3 is built from 16 residues. Germline V gene data show CDR1 as SGHRS and CDR2 as YFSETQ. The CDR3 DNA reads as TGCGCCAGCAGCGGAGACAGGGGCTCCCTGAACACTGAAGCTTTCTTT. Encoded protein: CASSGDRGSLNTEAFF. Supplemented by reference TRBV5-1 and TRBJ1-1, the full variable domain reads KAGVTQTPRYLIKTRGQQVTLSCSPISGHRSVSWYQQTPGQGLQFLFEYFSETQRNKGNFPGRFSGRQFSNSRSEMNVSTLELGDSALYLCASSGDRGSLNTEAFFGQGTRLTVV.

The chain carries TRBV3-1 (or the pseudogene TRBV3-2) and TRBJ1-6, with unresolved D. The V end lost 6 bases, the J end lost 9 bases, and 9 bases lay between the germline ends. Germline lookup yields CDR1 LGHDT and CDR2 YNNKEL (reference sequence). The CDR3 spans 12 residues. CDR3 DNA: TGTGCCAGCAGGGACCCGGGTTCACCCCTCCACTTT. It translates to CASRDPGSPLHF.

The V call is TRBV27, the J call TRBJ2-2; 8 positions match TRBD2. The V and J ends lost 5 bases and 1 base, in that order; junction bases with no gene match: 6. The CDR3 length is 16 residues. In germline, CDR1 is MNHEY, CDR2 SMNVEV (reference sequence). Here the CDR3 DNA reads TGTGCCAGCAGTCGCCGCCTAGCGGGGAACACCGGGGAGCTGTTTTTT. Translation gives CASSRRLAGNTGELFF.

V gene TRBV6-5 combines with J gene TRBJ2-7; a weak D match, TRBD1 (6 bases). This CDR3 contains 14 residues. Deletions cut 2 bases from V and 4 bases from J, with 12 bases between. The germline V gene has CDR1 MNHEY and CDR2 SVGAGI. CDR3 in amino acids: CASSYKAGEYEQYF. CDR3 DNA: TGTGCCAGCAGTTACAAGGCAGGGGAATACGAGCAGTACTTC.

The chain employs TRBV7-6 and TRBJ2-3; TRBD1 agrees at 8 bases. This CDR3 is 14 amino acids long. CDR1 and CDR2 from the germline V gene are SGHVS and FNYEAQ. V lost 1 base, J lost 5 bases, and 2 bases stayed unmatched. The CDR3 DNA reads as TGTGCCAGCAGCTTAGGGACAGGGAAAGATACGCAGTATTTT. Residues: CASSLGTGKDTQYF.

The genes are TRBV5-6 and TRBJ1-1; TRBD1 is a possible D gene (6 bases). There are 15 residues in the CDR3. Germline CDR1 is SGHDT and CDR2 is YYEEEE. V was shortened by 0 bases and J by 1 base, with 10 bases between the two germline ends. CDR3 sequence (DNA): TGTGCCAGCAGCTTGGTCTACAGGGCGAACACTGAAGCTTTCTTT. It is translated as CASSLVYRANTEAFF.

The chain is built from TRBV6-6 and TRBJ2-7; perhaps TRBD1 as D (6 bases). The germline gives CDR1 MNHNY, CDR2 SVGAGI (reference sequence). The ends were cut back, 5 bases at V and 1 base at J, with 21 bases in the middle. This CDR3 contains 17 residues. The DNA of the CDR3 is TGTGCCAGCAGTCCCCGACGGGACACCGTAGGGTCCTACGAGCAGTACTTC. It is translated as CASSPRRDTVGSYEQYF.

The chain recombines TRBV2 with TRBJ1-6; 7 bases map to TRBD1. The CDR3 is 17 amino acids. Trimming removed 6 bases from V and 2 bases from J; junction bases left unmatched: 10. Germline V gives CDR1 SNHLY, CDR2 FYNNEI. The CDR3 sequence: CASRRQGIGAYNSPLHF. In nucleotides, the CDR3 is TGTGCCAGCAGAAGACAGGGCATCGGGGCCTATAATTCACCCCTCCACTTT.

The chain joins TRBV6-1 to TRBJ1-2; D call uncertain. The length of the CDR3 is 14 residues. Germline loops: CDR1 MNHNS, CDR2 SASEGT. Trimming cost V 1 base and J 8 bases, with 14 bases left between them. The CDR3 nucleotides are TGTGCCAGCAGTGAAGGAGTGGGTCCTCGAGGCTACACCTTC. This translates into CASSEGVGPRGYTF.

The J gene is TRBJ2-7, the V gene TRBV29-1, with 7 bases that match TRBD1. Germline V gene sequence: CDR1 SQVTM, CDR2 ANQGSEA. V lost 6 bases, J lost 5 bases, and 16 bases stayed unmatched. The CDR3 contains 15 residues. CDR3 in DNA: TGCAGCGTCTTTACGACAGGGTACTCTTCCCACGAGCAGTACTTC. Its protein is CSVFTTGYSSHEQYF.

The rearrangement links TRBV9 to TRBJ2-7; TRBD1 matches 8 bases. Per the germline V gene, CDR1 is SGDLS and CDR2 is YYNGEE. The length of the CDR3 is 14 residues. V gave up 0 bases and J gave up 6 bases; unmatched junction bases: 5. The CDR3 bases are TGTGCCAGCAGCGTAGGACAGGGGATCGTCGAGCAGTACTTC. Amino acids: CASSVGQGIVEQYF.